Each of the 12 T cell receptor beta chains below was sequenced from the same sample in a study of identical twins. TCRdb independently ran MiXCR on the 5' RACE reads; one entry per CDR3 protein. The data hold about 240,000 distinct CDR3 sequences, with over 9.5% observed a single time. Sequenced sample: memory T cells sorted from blood. The receptors were sampled from a man aged 45-60 years in good health.

In DNA form, the CDR3 reads TGCGCCAGCAGCCTACAGGGGGCTAATAATTCACCCCTCCACTTT. This gives the protein CASSLQGANNSPLHF. The chain is built from TRBV5-1 and TRBJ1-6; 9 nucleotides agree with TRBD1. Germline V gene sequence: CDR1 SGHRS, CDR2 YFSETQ. CDR3 length equals 15 residues. The ends lost 4 bases at V and 5 bases at J; junction bases unmatched: 4.

The chain joins TRBV5-1 to TRBJ2-3; D remains unclear. This CDR3 has 11 amino acids. Germline-derived CDR1 and CDR2 are SGHRS and YFSETQ. Trimming took 6 bases from V and 2 from J, leaving 4 bases between them. The CDR3 DNA reads TGCGCCAGCACCAACACAGATACGCAGTATTTT. It translates to CASTNTDTQYF.

This clonotype was seen repeatedly, ten times or more. This chain connects TRBV20-1 to TRBJ2-7; no reliable D call. Germline assignment: CDR1 DFQATT and CDR2 SNEGSKA (reference sequence). This CDR3 is built from 9 residues. Trimming stripped 5 bases from V and 7 bases from J, with 6 bases between. In DNA, the CDR3 is TGCAGTGCTGGGGTTGAGCAGTACTTC. It encodes CSAGVEQYF.

In DNA form, the CDR3 reads TGTGCCAGCAGGGACAGGGCGTACTACGAGCAGTACTTC. Amino acids: CASRDRAYYEQYF. The chain combines TRBV2 with TRBJ2-7; TRBD1 matches 8 bases. The J segment lost 3 bases and the V segment lost 6 bases, leaving 4 bases of the junction unmatched. Germline values: CDR1 SNHLY, CDR2 FYNNEI. The CDR3 runs 13 residues. The entire variable domain, with the rest obtained from reference TRBV2 and TRBJ2-7, is as follows: EPEVTQTPSHQVTQMGQEVILRCVPISNHLYFYWYRQILGQKVEFLVSFYNNEISEKSEIFDDQFSVERPDGSNFTLKIRSTKLEDSAMYFCASRDRAYYEQYFGPGTRLTVT.

This clonotype was counted at least ten times. The chain has TRBV2 and TRBJ1-6; TRBD1 aligns across 9 bases. V trimming: 2 bases; J trimming: 9 bases; junction bases outside the gene matches: 8. The CDR3 loop spans 16 amino acids. CDR1 and CDR2 from the germline V gene are SNHLY and FYNNEI. The CDR3 DNA follows: TGTGCCAGCAGTGAAAATCCCGGGACAGGGTCTTCACCCCTCCACTTT. This sequence encodes CASSENPGTGSSPLHF.

The gene calls are TRBV20-1 and TRBJ2-5; D remains ambiguous. Trimming took off 1 base at V and 1 base at J, with 16 bases between the two ends. Germline assignment: CDR1 DFQATT and CDR2 SNEGSKA (reference sequence). The length of the CDR3 is 16 residues. The CDR3 DNA is TGCAGTGCTAGAGGACCCAGCTTCACGGGCCAAGAGACCCAGTACTTC. Translated, it gives CSARGPSFTGQETQYF.

The chain links TRBV6-1 to TRBJ1-1, with TRBD1 matching 7 bases. Germline CDR1 is MNHNS and CDR2 is SASEGT. This CDR3 has 14 amino acids. After removal of 3 bases from V and 1 base from J, the junction contained 2 bases not matched to a gene. CDR3 nucleotide sequence: TGTGCCAGCAGTGAGACAGGGCGGAACACTGAAGCTTTCTTT. This gives the protein CASSETGRNTEAFF.

This clonotype was observed at least ten times. The chain uses TRBV7-9 and TRBJ2-7; unclear D gene. V lost 1 base to trimming and J lost 3 bases, with 13 bases between them. This CDR3 region has 15 residues. CDR1 and CDR2 from the germline V gene are SEHNR and FQNEAQ (reference sequence). The CDR3 DNA is TGTGCCAGCAGCTTAGACCGTAGCCTGAGCTACGAGCAGTACTTC. Its translation is CASSLDRSLSYEQYF.

The V call is TRBV3-1, the J call TRBJ1-1, with D uncertain. The CDR3 is 13 amino acids. Trimming removed 4 bases from V and 5 bases from J, with 11 bases in between. Germline V gene data show CDR1 as LGHDT and CDR2 as YNNKEL (reference sequence). The CDR3: CASSPGQATEAFF. As DNA, the CDR3 is TGTGCCAGCAGCCCCGGGCAGGCGACTGAAGCTTTCTTT.

This clonotype was detected ten times or more. V usage is TRBV7-2 and J usage is TRBJ2-1; 8 bases map to TRBD2. V lost 0 bases, J lost 7 bases, and 11 bases stayed unmatched. CDR1 is SGHTA, CDR2 FQGNSA, per germline. This CDR3 comprises 17 residues. The CDR3 sequence is CASSLARMSGRNNEQFF. The CDR3 nucleotides are TGTGCCAGCAGCTTAGCGCGAATGAGCGGGAGAAATAATGAGCAGTTCTTC.

The chain's CDR3 is CSAPEGVRPTDTQYF. The CDR3 coding sequence is TGCAGTGCTCCAGAGGGGGTGCGGCCCACAGATACGCAGTATTTT. The chain has TRBV20-1 and TRBJ2-3; possibly TRBD1 for D (6 bases). This CDR3 has 15 amino acids. The V and J ends lost 5 bases and 2 bases respectively, with 17 bases between them. The V gene's germline CDR1 is DFQATT and CDR2 SNEGSKA (reference sequence).

This clonotype has just a few counts. This sequence joins TRBV15 and TRBJ2-3, with 10 nucleotides matching TRBD2. J gave up 0 bases and V 3 bases, and 9 bases lay outside the gene matches. This CDR3 region has 18 residues. CDR1 and CDR2 (germline): LNHNV, YYDKDF (reference sequence). The CDR3 reads CATSSSGLAESSTDTQYF. In nucleotides, the CDR3 is TGTGCCACCAGCAGCTCCGGACTAGCGGAGTCTAGCACAGATACGCAGTATTTT. Supplemented by reference TRBV15 and TRBJ2-3, the full variable domain reads DAMVIQNPRYQVTQFGKPVTLSCSQTLNHNVMYWYQQKSSQAPKLLFHYYDKDFNNEADTPDNFQSRRPNTSFCFLDIRSPGLGDTAMYLCATSSSGLAESSTDTQYFGPGTRLTVL.